This TCR beta chain was profiled in a study of shared clonotypes between healthy human individuals. Study conclusions and caveats: Roughly 5% of naive CD4 clonotypes were shared across a few donors.

From germline, CDR1 is SGHRS and CDR2 YFSETQ. CDR3 length equals 15 residues. With V trimmed by 0 bases and J by 3 bases, 5 bases remained unmatched. The assay was immunoSEQ multiplex PCR, and TCRdb's table has in-frame clones only and misses some. The profile covers around 2,000,000 clones, with roughly 95% appearing a single time and roughly 1% taken by the ten largest. Positive CCR7 selection of CD45RO-negative cells yielded the naive CD8 cells, and terminally differentiated effector memory CD45RA+ cells were excluded. With respect to this clone: What it binds is not known. Different DNA sequences within this sample yield the same CDR3.

Sequenced: naive CD8+ T cells sorted from blood. The chain uses TRBV5-1 and TRBJ2-7; TRBD1 aligns across 8 bases. The TCR sequence derives from a man between 18 and 29 years old in good health. For the CDR3, the DNA is TGCGCCAGCAGCTTGGAGACAGGGGTGAGCTACGAGCAGTACTTC. The encoded protein is CASSLETGVSYEQYF.